This T cell receptor beta chain is from a study of shared clonotypes between healthy human individuals. On the study more broadly: Those who served as donors were two women and three men between the ages of 18 and 49.

Per the authors' pipeline: Filtering of immunoSEQ junctional sequences could not match full-length read filtering. Generated by immunoSEQ multiplex PCR, the TCRdb table keeps only in-frame clones and is missing some. The V and J calls and clone size come from that table; D and trimming were worked out from the DNA. The sample contains 1 million to 1.3 million clones, approximately 78% of which appear only once. Both subsets, CD45RA+ naive and CD45RA-negative memory, were split from the CD4+ cells. With respect to this clone: No antigen is known for it.

Trimming took off 4 bases at V and 3 bases at J, with 14 bases between the two ends. The CDR3 length is 14 residues. CDR1 is SGHRS, CDR2 YFSETQ, per germline. Whole-study findings and limits: The sharing of 5% to 5.5% of naive CD4 clonotypes was seen across a few donors.

Sequences were obtained from memory CD4+ T cells from PBMCs. The subset: CD45RA-negative fraction. The chain combines TRBV5-1 with TRBJ2-7; TRBD1 or TRBD2 may be the D gene (5 bases each). This TCR came from a young man in good health. Some clones in this sample may be carry-over from other donors' samples. The CDR3 region has the DNA TGCGCCAGCAGCCTCCGGGACGGGATCTACGAGCAGTACTTC. Amino acid sequence: CASSLRDGIYEQYF.